This entry features one T cell receptor beta chain sequence. Its antigen is as yet unknown. The table came from immunoSEQ multiplex PCR; TCRdb's copy has only in-frame clones and leaves some out. The sample has some 140,000 clones, approximately 90% seen once. The source of the sample is a study of graft-versus-host responses after intestinal transplantation. Study information: Multivisceral, liver-intestinal, or isolated intestinal transplants were given to recipients.

CDR3 length: 16 residues. Germline CDR1 and CDR2: SGDLS and YYNGEE. The J segment lost 0 bases and the V segment lost 4 bases, leaving 4 bases of the junction unmatched. The TCR was taken from a human donor who received an intestinal transplant. The material was unstimulated CD4+ T cells sorted from spleen or lymph node cells, obtained before intestinal transplant. The rearrangement uses TRBV9 and TRBJ2-2; TRBD1 aligns across 9 bases. CDR3 amino acids: CASSTTGGSNTGELFF. The DNA of the CDR3 is TGTGCCAGCAGCACTACAGGGGGCTCGAACACCGGGGAGCTGTTTTTT. Full variable domain (missing parts from reference TRBV9 and TRBJ2-2): DSGVTQTPKHLITATGQRVTLRCSPRSGDLSVYWYQQSLDQGLQFLIQYYNGEERAKGNILERFSAQQFPDLHSELNLSSLELGDSALYFCASSTTGGSNTGELFFGEGSRLTVL.